The 12 T cell receptor beta chains reported below all come from one sample, sequenced in a study of blood T cell repertoires in COVID-19. The table came from immunoSEQ multiplex PCR; TCRdb's copy has only in-frame clones and leaves some out. Counted here are some 160,000 clones, 65% to 90% occurring once; the ten biggest clones make up about 1.6%. Input material: peripheral blood. The receptors derive from a human donor in a cohort sampled during active COVID-19.

This chain links TRBV9 with TRBJ1-4; the D is unclear. Germline CDR1 reads SGDLS; CDR2 reads YYNGEE. The V gene lost 3 bases and the J gene lost 0 bases, with 6 bases spanning the gap. This CDR3 spans 14 amino acids. CDR3 in amino acids: CASSALATNEKLFF. CDR3 nucleotide sequence: TGTGCCAGCAGCGCCCTTGCAACTAATGAAAAACTGTTTTTT.

The V and J genes are TRBV6-5 and TRBJ1-1, with 7 bases aligning to TRBD1. Unmatched junction bases numbered 7, after V lost 2 bases and J lost 4 bases. CDR3 length: 15 residues. Germline values: CDR1 MNHEY, CDR2 SVGAGI. The CDR3 nucleotides read TGTGCCAGCAGTTACGACAGGGTAAGCGGCACTGAAGCTTTCTTT. It yields the protein CASSYDRVSGTEAFF.

The J gene is TRBJ2-7, the V gene TRBV10-3; 9 nucleotides agree with TRBD2. Germline values: CDR1 ENHRY, CDR2 SYGVKD. Trimming cost V 5 bases and J 1 base; bases outside gene matches: 3. This CDR3 comprises 14 residues. The CDR3 here is CAISSGGLSYEQYF. The CDR3 DNA sequence: TGTGCCATCAGTAGCGGGGGGCTTTCCTACGAGCAGTACTTC.

The chain uses TRBV6-1 and TRBJ1-2, with D uncertain. Deletions cut 2 bases from V and 1 base from J, with 5 bases between. The CDR3 is 13 residues long. The germline gives CDR1 MNHNS, CDR2 SASEGT. The CDR3 DNA reads TGTGCCAGCAGTGAAACAGATAACTATGGCTACACCTTC. Amino acid sequence: CASSETDNYGYTF.

The sample holds a few counts of this clone. V usage is TRBV6-5 and J usage is TRBJ1-4; possibly TRBD1 for D (6 bases). The V gene's germline CDR1 is MNHEY and CDR2 SVGAGI. The CDR3 runs to 15 residues. V lost 6 bases and J 5 bases, leaving 16 bases between the germline ends. In DNA, the CDR3 is TGTGCCAGCAGGCTGCTGGGGGCTGAGAATGAAAAACTGTTTTTT. Its protein is CASRLLGAENEKLFF.

This clone appeared a few times. The V and J genes are TRBV27 and TRBJ2-7; D unresolved. The V end was cut by 0 bases, the J end by 1 base, with 10 bases between. CDR1 MNHEY and CDR2 SMNVEV come from the germline V gene (reference sequence). This CDR3 has 15 amino acids. The CDR3 coding sequence is TGTGCCAGCAGTTTATCGGATCCGGGTTCCTACGAGCAGTACTTC. It specifies CASSLSDPGSYEQYF.

The chain joins TRBV25-1 to TRBJ2-7; 9 positions match TRBD1. The CDR3 has 14 amino acids. The V segment lost 5 bases and the J segment 7 bases; nucleotides outside the gene matches: 9. CDR1 is MGHDK, CDR2 SYGVNS, per germline. CDR3 protein: CASSQRDRVGEQYF. CDR3 DNA sequence: TGTGCCAGCAGTCAAAGGGACAGGGTAGGAGAGCAGTACTTC.

This rearrangement joins TRBV23-1 to TRBJ2-3; 8 bases line up with TRBD2. TRBV23-1 is filed as an ORF, its function uncertain. After removal of 0 bases from V and 6 bases from J, the junction contained 17 bases not matched to a gene. This CDR3 has 19 residues. The CDR3, as DNA: TGCGCCAGCAGTCAATCCCCCGAGGTAGCGGGGTGGGATGGCGATACGCAGTATTTT. Amino acid sequence: CASSQSPEVAGWDGDTQYF.

For this clone: One end of the junction does not line up with germline, which may come from a read error. CDR3 DNA: TGTGCCAGCAGTCACTCAGGGGGCGCCACCACAGATACGCAGTATTTT. It encodes CASSHSGGATTDTQYF. The rearrangement joins TRBV6-5 to TRBJ2-3; 8 nucleotides match TRBD1. CDR1 MNHEY and CDR2 SVGAGI come from the germline V gene. The CDR3 extends over 16 amino acids.

The rearrangement links TRBV6-5 to TRBJ2-1; 7 nucleotides agree with TRBD1. V dropped 0 bases and J dropped 4; count of bases not matched to a gene: 3. Germline CDR1 MNHEY, CDR2 SVGAGI. The CDR3 consists of 15 residues. This CDR3 is CASSYSPGQYNEQFF. CDR3 coding DNA: TGTGCCAGCAGTTACTCCCCGGGACAGTACAATGAGCAGTTCTTC.

The sample holds one count of this clone. One end of the junction does not line up with germline, which may come from a read error. This chain joins TRBV7-9 and TRBJ2-7; D unclear. This CDR3 contains 11 residues. Germline V CDR1 and CDR2: SEHNR, FQNEAQ (reference sequence). In nucleotides, the CDR3 is TGTGCCAGCAGCCCCGGCGAGGTCGGAGACTTC. Amino acid sequence: CASSPGEVGDF. The entire variable domain, with the rest obtained from reference TRBV7-9 and TRBJ2-7, is as follows: DTGVSQNPRHKITKRGQNVTFRCDPISEHNRLYWYRQTLGQGPEFLTYFQNEAQLEKSRLLSDRFSAERPKGSFSTLEIQRTEQGDSAMYLCASSPGEVGDFGPGTRLTVT.

The genes are TRBV21-1 and TRBJ2-7; TRBD2, the table's D call, lacks a check against the DNA. TRBV21-1 is flagged as a pseudogene. This CDR3 is built from 16 residues. CDR3: CASSKGWGGFLYEQYF. CDR3 sequence (DNA): TGTGCCAGCAGCAAAGGTTGGGGGGGTTTTCTCTACGAGCAGTACTTC.